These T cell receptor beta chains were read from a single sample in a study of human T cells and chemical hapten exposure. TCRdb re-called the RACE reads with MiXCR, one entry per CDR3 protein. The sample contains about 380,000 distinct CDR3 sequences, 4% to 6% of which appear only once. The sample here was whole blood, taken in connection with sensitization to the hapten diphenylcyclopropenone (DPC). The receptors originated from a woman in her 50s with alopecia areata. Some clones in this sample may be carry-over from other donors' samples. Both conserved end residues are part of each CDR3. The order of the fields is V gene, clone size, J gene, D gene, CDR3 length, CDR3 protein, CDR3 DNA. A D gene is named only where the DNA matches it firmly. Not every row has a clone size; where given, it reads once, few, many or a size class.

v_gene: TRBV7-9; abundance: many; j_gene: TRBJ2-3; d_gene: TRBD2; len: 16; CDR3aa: CASSLGALADTDTQYF; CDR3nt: TGTGCCAGCAGCTTAGGAGCGCTAGCGGACACAGATACGCAGTATTTT
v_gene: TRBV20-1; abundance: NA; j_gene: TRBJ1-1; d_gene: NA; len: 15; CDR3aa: CSARALRRVNTEAFF; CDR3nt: TGCAGTGCTAGAGCCCTCCGTCGAGTGAACACTGAAGCTTTCTTT
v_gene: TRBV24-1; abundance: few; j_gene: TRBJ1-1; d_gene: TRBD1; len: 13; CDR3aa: CATSDTGGTEAFF; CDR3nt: TGTGCCACCAGTGATACAGGGGGCACTGAAGCTTTCTTT
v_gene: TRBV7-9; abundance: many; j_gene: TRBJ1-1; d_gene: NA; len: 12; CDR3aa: CAFPKGDTEAFF; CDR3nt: TGTGCCTTCCCCAAGGGGGACACTGAAGCTTTCTTT
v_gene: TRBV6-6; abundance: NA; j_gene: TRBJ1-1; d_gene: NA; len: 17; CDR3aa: CASSYSLAGESNTEAFF; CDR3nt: TGTGCCAGCAGTTACTCTCTGGCAGGCGAATCGAACACTGAAGCTTTCTTT
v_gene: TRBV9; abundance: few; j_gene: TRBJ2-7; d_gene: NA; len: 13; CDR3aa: CASSTTDGYEQYF; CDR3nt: TGTGCCAGCAGCACTACGGACGGATACGAGCAGTACTTC
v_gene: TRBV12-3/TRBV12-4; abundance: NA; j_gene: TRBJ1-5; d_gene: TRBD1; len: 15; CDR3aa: CASSSGQGREQPQHF; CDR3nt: TGTGCCAGCAGTTCTGGACAGGGAAGGGAGCAGCCCCAGCATTTT
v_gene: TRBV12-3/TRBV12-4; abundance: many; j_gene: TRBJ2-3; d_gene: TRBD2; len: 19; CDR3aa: CASSPATLDWRGNTDTQYF; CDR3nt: TGTGCCAGCAGCCCCGCAACCCTCGACTGGCGGGGGAACACAGATACGCAGTATTTT
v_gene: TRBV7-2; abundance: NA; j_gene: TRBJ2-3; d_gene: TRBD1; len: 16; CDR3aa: CASSLNRGRGTDTQYF; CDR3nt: TGTGCCAGCAGCCTCAACAGGGGGCGGGGCACAGATACGCAGTATTTT
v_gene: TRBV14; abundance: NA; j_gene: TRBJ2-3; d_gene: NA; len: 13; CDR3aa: CASSQDSGATQYF; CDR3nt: TGTGCCAGCAGCCAAGATTCGGGCGCTACGCAGTATTTT
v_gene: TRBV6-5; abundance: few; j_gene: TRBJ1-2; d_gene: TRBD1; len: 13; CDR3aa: CASSSGQFNGYTF; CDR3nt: TGTGCCAGCAGTTCGGGACAGTTCAACGGCTACACCTTC
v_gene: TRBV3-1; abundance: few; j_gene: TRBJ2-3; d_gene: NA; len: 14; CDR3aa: CASSQDARTDTQYF; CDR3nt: TGTGCCAGCAGCCAAGATGCCCGCACAGATACGCAGTATTTT
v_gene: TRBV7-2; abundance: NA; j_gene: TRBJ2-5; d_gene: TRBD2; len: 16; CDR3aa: CASGIVAGSIQETQYF; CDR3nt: TGTGCCAGCGGGATCGTAGCGGGCTCAATCCAAGAGACCCAGTACTTC
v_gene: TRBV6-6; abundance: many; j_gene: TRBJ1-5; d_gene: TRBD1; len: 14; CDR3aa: CASSYITGVQPQHF; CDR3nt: TGTGCCAGCAGTTACATCACAGGGGTTCAGCCCCAGCATTTT
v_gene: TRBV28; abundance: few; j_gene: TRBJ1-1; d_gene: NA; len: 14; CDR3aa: CDSSSQSEGTEAFF; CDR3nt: TGTGACAGCAGTTCCCAAAGCGAAGGGACTGAAGCTTTCTTT